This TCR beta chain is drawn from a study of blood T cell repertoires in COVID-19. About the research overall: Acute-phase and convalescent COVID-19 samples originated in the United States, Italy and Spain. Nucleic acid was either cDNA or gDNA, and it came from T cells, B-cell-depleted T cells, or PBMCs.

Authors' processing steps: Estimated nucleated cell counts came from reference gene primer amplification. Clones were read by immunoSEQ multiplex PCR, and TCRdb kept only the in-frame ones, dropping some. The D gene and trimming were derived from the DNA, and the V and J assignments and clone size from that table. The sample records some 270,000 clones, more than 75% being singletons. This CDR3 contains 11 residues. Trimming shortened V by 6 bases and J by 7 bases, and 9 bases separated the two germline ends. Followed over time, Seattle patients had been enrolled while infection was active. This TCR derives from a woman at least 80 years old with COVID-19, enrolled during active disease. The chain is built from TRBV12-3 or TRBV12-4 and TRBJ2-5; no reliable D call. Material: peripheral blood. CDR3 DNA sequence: TGTGCCAGCAGCACCCTCGGGACCCAGTACTTC. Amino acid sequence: CASSTLGTQYF.